These T cell receptor beta chains were read from a single sample in a study of blood T cell repertoires in COVID-19. TCRdb's table, derived via immunoSEQ multiplex PCR, lists solely in-frame clones and lacks some. The sample shows about 100,000 clones, around four fifths of them seen only once. The sequenced sample consisted of peripheral blood. These receptors came from a man in his 70s with active or convalescent COVID-19. Both conserved end residues are part of each CDR3. D genes are given only for firm matches. Clone size is shown for a subset of rows, as once, few, many or a class of expanded clone.

CDR3 length,D gene,V gene,clone size,J gene,CDR3 DNA,CDR3 protein
11,NA,TRBV12-3/TRBV12-4,once,TRBJ2-1,TGTGCCAGCAGTTTAGTCGGTGAGCAGTTCTTC,CASSLVGEQFF
17,NA,TRBV19,few,TRBJ1-1,TGTGCCAGTAGTATAGGCGGGGCAGGGAGTGTTTCCACTGAAGCTTTCTTT,CASSIGGAGSVSTEAFF
20,NA,TRBV19,NA,TRBJ2-1,TGTGCCAGTAGTATAAGACCTTTGCGGGCGGGGGCCTCGTACTACAATGAGCAGTTCTTC,CASSIRPLRAGASYYNEQFF
16,NA,TRBV5-5,many,TRBJ2-6,TGTGCCAGCAGCTTGGCATGGGGGGTTGGGGCCAACGTCCTGACTTTC,CASSLAWGVGANVLTF
14,TRBD1,TRBV24-1,few,TRBJ1-4,TGTGCCACCAGTGGAGGACAGGGACGTGAAAAACTGTTTTTT,CATSGGQGREKLFF
14,NA,TRBV21-1,NA,TRBJ2-7,TGTGCCAGCAGCGGGAGGGAGACGGCCTACGAGCAGTACTTC,CASSGRETAYEQYF
14,NA,TRBV7-2,NA,TRBJ1-2,TGTGCCAGCAGCTTAGGAGGGAGCCCTATAGGCTACACCTTC,CASSLGGSPIGYTF
14,TRBD2,TRBV13,NA,TRBJ2-1,TGTGCCAGCAGCTCAGTCGAGCGGGAGAAAGAGCAGTTCTTC,CASSSVEREKEQFF
13,TRBD1,TRBV12-3/TRBV12-4,NA,TRBJ2-7,TGTGCCAGCAGCCGGACAGGGTTCTACGAGCAGTACTTC,CASSRTGFYEQYF
16,TRBD1,TRBV5-4,NA,TRBJ2-2,TGTGCCAGCAGCTTGGGCCAGGGGGTGAACACCGGGGAGCTGTTTTTT,CASSLGQGVNTGELFF
14,TRBD2,TRBV7-2,NA,TRBJ2-1,TGTGCCAGCCTACTAAGCGGGAGAGACGATGAGCAGTTCTTC,CASLLSGRDDEQFF
14,TRBD1,TRBV2,NA,TRBJ2-1,TGTGCCAGCAGTGCGGGACAGGGCTACAATGAGCAGTTCTTC,CASSAGQGYNEQFF
11,NA,TRBV3-1/TRBV3-2,NA,TRBJ2-1,TGTGCCAGCAGCCAGAGGGACTCGGAGTTCTTC,CASSQRDSEFF
16,NA,TRBV6-5,NA,TRBJ2-1,TGTGCCAGCAGTTACGGGGGGGGGCAAACCTACAATGAGCAGTTCTTC,CASSYGGGQTYNEQFF
21,TRBD2,TRBV6-2/TRBV6-3,NA,TRBJ2-3,TGTGCCAGCAGTTACTTTCCGACTAGCGGGAGTGGTATAAAGGGCACAGATACGCAGTATTTT,CASSYFPTSGSGIKGTDTQYF
15,TRBD2,TRBV24-1,NA,TRBJ2-5,TGTGCCACCAGTGGGACTAGCGGATATCAAGAGACCCAGTACTTC,CATSGTSGYQETQYF
14,NA,TRBV2,NA,TRBJ1-2,TGTGCCAGCATTCGGGGCAGGGGCGAAATTGGCTACACCTTC,CASIRGRGEIGYTF
18,TRBD1,TRBV4-1,NA,TRBJ1-2,TGCGCCAGCAGCCAACCTGTCAGGGGGACAGCCACTAACTATGGCTACACCTTC,CASSQPVRGTATNYGYTF
14,NA,TRBV3-1/TRBV3-2,NA,TRBJ2-2,TGTGCCAGCAGCCGCCTAGCGATTTCCGGGGAGCTGTTTTTT,CASSRLAISGELFF
16,NA,TRBV5-5,once,TRBJ1-5,TGTGCCAGCAGCCCTGGTAGCACTTATAGCAATCAGCCCCAGCATTTT,CASSPGSTYSNQPQHF
13,NA,TRBV5-1,NA,TRBJ2-1,TGCGCCAGCAGCCCAGGAGGGGAAGGTGAGCAGTTCTTC,CASSPGGEGEQFF
13,NA,TRBV19,NA,TRBJ1-2,TGTGCCAGCCAACAGGGAGTGGACTATGGCTACACCTTC,CASQQGVDYGYTF